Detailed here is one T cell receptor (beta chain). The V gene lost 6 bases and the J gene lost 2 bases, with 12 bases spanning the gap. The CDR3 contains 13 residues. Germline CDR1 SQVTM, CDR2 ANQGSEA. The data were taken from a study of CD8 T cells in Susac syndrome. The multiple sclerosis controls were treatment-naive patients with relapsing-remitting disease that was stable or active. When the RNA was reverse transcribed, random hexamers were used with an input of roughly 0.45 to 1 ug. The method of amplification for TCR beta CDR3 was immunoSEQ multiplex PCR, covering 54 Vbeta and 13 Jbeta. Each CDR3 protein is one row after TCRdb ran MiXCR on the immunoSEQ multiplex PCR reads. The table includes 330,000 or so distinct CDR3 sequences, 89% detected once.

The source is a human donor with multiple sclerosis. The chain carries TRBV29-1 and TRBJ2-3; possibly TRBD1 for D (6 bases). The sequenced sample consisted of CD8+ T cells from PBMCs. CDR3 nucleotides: TGCAGCGTAACCGGGGACACCACAGATACGCAGTATTTT. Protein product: CSVTGDTTDTQYF.